This entry lists 31 T cell receptor beta chains sequenced from one sample in a study of beta chain features in type 1 diabetes. The study reverse transcribed the entire isolated RNA, so it sequenced expressed TCRB transcripts. Using immunoSEQ multiplex PCR, the repertoire was profiled, and TCRdb retains in-frame clones only, with some absent. Here the sample spans about 160,000 clones, around 8.6% being singletons. Study observations and caveats: Across all four CD4+ subsets, people with type 1 diabetes showed modestly shorter TCRB CDR3s.

Their target antigens are unknown. The specimen sequenced was central memory CD4+ T cells from blood. The receptors here all came from a woman under 30 with type 1 diabetes.

This clone turned up a few times. V usage is TRBV5-1 and J usage is TRBJ2-7; perhaps TRBD1 as D (6 bases). V was trimmed by 0 bases and J by 9 bases, leaving 16 bases between them. The CDR3 is made up of 14 amino acids. The germline gives CDR1 SGHRS, CDR2 YFSETQ. CDR3 amino acids: CASSLESGEGGQYF. The DNA of the CDR3 is TGCGCCAGCAGCTTGGAGTCAGGGGAAGGGGGGCAGTACTTC.

The sample holds a few counts of this clone. The rearrangement joins TRBV11-2 to TRBJ1-1; D unresolved. Germline assignment: CDR1 SGHAT and CDR2 FQNNGV. Trimming left V 5 bases short and J 11 bases short, with 18 bases between. The CDR3 loop spans 13 amino acids. The CDR3: CASSDRGNLRAFF. The DNA of the CDR3 is TGTGCCAGCAGCGACCGGGGAAACCTGAGGGCTTTCTTT.

This clone showed up just a few times. The gene calls are TRBV6-6 and TRBJ1-2; 9 bases align to TRBD1. The V segment lost 5 bases and the J segment 8 bases; nucleotides outside the gene matches: 6. Germline CDR1 is MNHNY and CDR2 is SVGAGI (reference sequence). The CDR3 contains 13 residues. The CDR3 sequence: CASSPGQGGGYTF. In DNA form, the CDR3 reads TGTGCCAGCAGTCCGGGACAGGGCGGGGGCTACACCTTC.

This clone showed up just a few times. J is TRBJ1-4 and V is TRBV4-2; D gene uncertain. V lost 0 bases to trimming and J lost 7 bases, with 12 bases between them. The CDR3 is 15 residues long. Germline V gives CDR1 LGHNA, CDR2 YNFKEQ. The CDR3 here is CASSQDVSLAEKLFF. The CDR3 DNA is TGTGCCAGCAGCCAAGATGTAAGTCTGGCTGAAAAACTGTTTTTT.

This clone was counted a few times. The chain is built from TRBV9 and TRBJ2-1, with 10 nucleotides matching TRBD2. From germline, CDR1 is SGDLS and CDR2 YYNGEE. The CDR3 loop spans 15 amino acids. With V trimmed by 4 bases and J by 10 bases, 11 bases remained unmatched. For the CDR3, the DNA is TGTGCCAGCAGCCCTAGCGGGAGCGAGGTGAACGAGCAGTTCTTC. It is translated as CASSPSGSEVNEQFF.

This clone has just a few counts. The chain is built from TRBV28 and TRBJ1-2, with 7 bases lining up with TRBD1. This CDR3 spans 12 amino acids. J was trimmed by 8 bases and V by 5 bases; bases with no gene match: 5. Germline V lookup: CDR1 MDHEN, CDR2 SYDVKM. In DNA, the CDR3 is TGTGCCAGCAGTGCGGGACAGTGGGGCTACACCTTC. Protein sequence: CASSAGQWGYTF.

This clone has a handful of counts. The chain links TRBV7-2 to TRBJ2-7; D is undetermined. The CDR3 is 14 amino acids. V lost 4 bases to trimming and J lost 0 bases, with 10 bases between them. Germline V gives CDR1 SGHTA, CDR2 FQGNSA. The CDR3 region has the DNA TGTGCCAGCAGCTCCCGAGGAGTCTCCTACGAGCAGTACTTC. This gives the protein CASSSRGVSYEQYF.

This clone has just a few counts. J is TRBJ2-5 and V is TRBV28, with TRBD1 as a possible D gene (5 bases). Germline assignment: CDR1 MDHEN and CDR2 SYDVKM. There are 13 residues in the CDR3. V lost 6 bases, J lost 1 base, and 9 bases lay in between. Here the CDR3 DNA reads TGTGCCAGCAGGGGAAGGGGCCAAGAGACCCAGTACTTC. Amino acid sequence: CASRGRGQETQYF.

This clone was detected only a few times. The chain carries TRBV28 and TRBJ1-1, with D hard to call. Per the germline V gene, CDR1 is MDHEN and CDR2 is SYDVKM. This CDR3 has 11 amino acids. Trimming removed 7 bases from V and 12 bases from J, with 15 bases in between. The DNA of the CDR3 is TGTGCCAGCACCTCCCTAGCAGAAACTTTCTTT. It encodes CASTSLAETFF.

This chain uses TRBV7-9 with TRBJ2-7; 8 bases fit TRBD1. V lost 8 bases, J lost 6 bases, and 12 bases stayed unmatched. The CDR3 contains 14 residues. Germline CDR1 SEHNR, CDR2 FQNEAQ (reference sequence). In DNA form, the CDR3 reads TGTGCCAGCTCTCCGACAGGGGCAAAAGGCGAGCAGTACTTC. Protein sequence: CASSPTGAKGEQYF.

The V call is TRBV28, the J call TRBJ2-1, with 9 nucleotides matching TRBD2. Per the germline V gene, CDR1 is MDHEN and CDR2 is SYDVKM. This CDR3 has 16 residues. V lost 4 bases to trimming and J lost 4 bases; unmatched junction nucleotides: 8. The CDR3 sequence: CASSSPTSGRYNEQFF. The CDR3 DNA reads TGTGCCAGCAGTTCACCGACTAGCGGAAGGTACAATGAGCAGTTCTTC. The full variable domain, its missing parts supplied by reference TRBV28 and TRBJ2-1, is DVKVTQSSRYLVKRTGEKVFLECVQDMDHENMFWYRQDPGLGLRLIYFSYDVKMKEKGDIPEGYSVSREKKERFSLILESASTNQTSMYLCASSSPTSGRYNEQFFGPGTRLTVL.

V is TRBV11-2 and J is TRBJ2-1; TRBD2 aligns across 13 bases. Germline values: CDR1 SGHAT, CDR2 FQNNGV. V lost 0 bases to trimming and J lost 12 bases; unmatched junction nucleotides: 14. The CDR3 contains 18 residues. The CDR3 reads CASSLDKTRTSGSQPQFF. The CDR3 nucleotides read TGTGCCAGCAGCTTAGATAAAACGCGGACTAGCGGGAGTCAACCGCAGTTCTTC.

The chain links TRBV5-1 to TRBJ2-1, with D perhaps matching TRBD2 (5 bases). V was cut by 7 bases and J by 0 bases, with 11 bases left in between. CDR1 and CDR2 (germline): SGHRS, YFSETQ. This CDR3 spans 14 amino acids. The CDR3 coding sequence is TGCGCCAGCGGACCGGGAAGCTCCTACAATGAGCAGTTCTTC. This sequence encodes CASGPGSSYNEQFF.

The chain has TRBV30 and TRBJ2-1; D is ambiguous. The CDR3 has 13 amino acids. Trimming cost V 4 bases and J 9 bases, with 16 bases left between them. Germline V CDR1 and CDR2: GTSNPN, SVGIG (reference sequence). CDR3: CAWTFGQAREQFF. CDR3 DNA: TGTGCCTGGACTTTTGGGCAAGCCCGTGAGCAGTTCTTC.

This clone was counted only a few times. CDR3 residues: CASSVEFNNEQFF. The CDR3 region has the DNA TGTGCCAGCAGCGTAGAATTCAACAATGAGCAGTTCTTC. This rearrangement joins TRBV9 to TRBJ2-1; D is undetermined. Trimming stripped 0 bases from V and 5 bases from J, with 6 bases between. Germline CDR1 reads SGDLS; CDR2 reads YYNGEE. There are 13 residues in the CDR3.

This clone was seen more than once but under ten times. This CDR3 reads CAWTYLGQGANYGYTF. In DNA form, the CDR3 reads TGTGCCTGGACATATCTGGGACAGGGGGCGAACTATGGCTACACCTTC. The J gene is TRBJ1-2, the V gene TRBV30; 12 nucleotides line up with TRBD1. The CDR3 totals 16 residues. J was trimmed by 2 bases and V by 4 bases; bases with no gene match: 8. Germline CDR1 GTSNPN, CDR2 SVGIG (reference sequence).

The chain combines TRBV18 with TRBJ2-7; D gene uncertain. The V end was cut by 6 bases, the J end by 7 bases, with 16 bases between. This CDR3 contains 13 residues. The germline V gene has CDR1 KGHSH and CDR2 LQKENI. Here the CDR3 reads CASSPAAIREQYF. The CDR3 DNA reads TGTGCCAGCTCCCCCGCGGCCATCCGGGAGCAGTACTTC. Together with reference TRBV18 and TRBJ2-7, the CDR3 gives the full variable domain: NAGVMQNPRHLVRRRGQEARLRCSPMKGHSHVYWYRQLPEEGLKFMVYLQKENIIDESGMPKERFSAEFPKEGPSILRIQQVVRGDSAAYFCASSPAAIREQYFGPGTRLTVT.

The gene calls are TRBV25-1 and TRBJ1-4; a possible D gene is TRBD1 (5 bases). The CDR3 sequence is 15 residues long. Germline V gene lookup returns CDR1 MGHDK and CDR2 SYGVNS. V was clipped by 1 base and J by 4 bases, with 10 bases between them. The DNA for the CDR3 is TGTGCCAGCAGTGAATTATCGCAGGGTAATGAAAAACTGTTTTTT. Protein product: CASSELSQGNEKLFF.

The chain is built from TRBV9 and TRBJ2-3, with 8 positions matching TRBD1. Losses at the gene ends were 0 bases for V and 6 bases for J; bases not matched to a gene: 9. Germline CDR1 reads SGDLS; CDR2 reads YYNGEE. CDR3 length: 16 amino acids. For the CDR3, the DNA is TGTGCCAGCAGCGTAGACCCAGGACAGGGTTCCGATACGCAGTATTTT. Encoded protein: CASSVDPGQGSDTQYF.

CDR3 bases: TGTGCCAGCAGCCCTCAATCCGGGAGAGGCACAGATACGCAGTATTTT. This gives the protein CASSPQSGRGTDTQYF. This chain uses TRBV7-8 with TRBJ2-3, with a possible D match to TRBD2 (6 bases). There are 16 residues in the CDR3. With 5 bases removed from V and 1 base from J, the gap between germline ends came to 16 bases. CDR1 is SGHVS and CDR2 is FQNEAQ in the germline V gene.

This clone occurred a few times. This chain connects TRBV5-4 to TRBJ2-5, with D possibly matching TRBD2 (6 bases). The CDR3 has 15 amino acids. CDR1 SGHNT and CDR2 YYREEE come from the germline V gene (reference sequence). Trimming removed 4 bases from V and 3 bases from J, with 16 bases in between. The CDR3 loop is CASSPAGWGEETQYF. CDR3 nucleotides: TGTGCCAGCAGCCCCGCCGGATGGGGGGAAGAGACCCAGTACTTC.

Only a few counts were recorded for this clone. The chain has TRBV28 and TRBJ2-3; 11 nucleotides match TRBD2. The CDR3 consists of 15 residues. Unmatched junction bases numbered 6, after V lost 5 bases and J lost 5 bases. In germline, CDR1 is MDHEN, CDR2 SYDVKM. CDR3 DNA sequence: TGTGCCAGCAGTCCTGCCGGACTAGCGGGAGATACGCAGTATTTT. This sequence encodes CASSPAGLAGDTQYF.

The chain recombines TRBV20-1 with TRBJ1-2; D remains unclear. This CDR3 comprises 10 residues. Germline assignment: CDR1 DFQATT and CDR2 SNEGSKA (reference sequence). Trimming took 3 bases from V and 4 from J, leaving 3 bases between them. The CDR3 protein is CSASGYGYTF. The CDR3 coding sequence is TGCAGTGCTAGCGGCTATGGCTACACCTTC.

This clone was counted a few times. The genes are TRBV6-5 and TRBJ2-3; D is undetermined. CDR3 length: 13 residues. V was trimmed by 5 bases and J by 3 bases, leaving 9 bases between them. The germline gives CDR1 MNHEY, CDR2 SVGAGI. CDR3 protein: CASSGGWTDTQYF. In DNA, the CDR3 is TGTGCCAGCAGTGGCGGCTGGACAGATACGCAGTATTTT.

This clone was seen a handful of times. This chain connects TRBV27 to TRBJ1-1, with TRBD1 as a possible D gene (5 bases). The germline CDR1 and CDR2 sequences are MNHEY and SMNVEV (reference sequence). The CDR3 contains 13 residues. Trimming stripped 3 bases from V and 5 bases from J, with 10 bases between. The CDR3 here is CASSLAGLTEAFF. DNA for the CDR3: TGTGCCAGCAGTTTGGCAGGGCTAACTGAAGCTTTCTTT.

This clone was seen only a few times. The V gene is TRBV9, the J gene TRBJ2-1; TRBD2 is a possible D gene (5 bases). Germline V gives CDR1 SGDLS, CDR2 YYNGEE. The CDR3 totals 13 residues. Trimming took off 2 bases at V and 7 bases at J, with 10 bases between the two ends. The CDR3 protein is CASSVRAGNEQFF. DNA for the CDR3: TGTGCCAGCAGCGTGCGGGCCGGGAATGAGCAGTTCTTC.

This clone showed up just once. The chain uses TRBV5-4 and TRBJ2-5; the match to TRBD1 covers 7 bases. The CDR3 loop spans 13 amino acids. Germline CDR1 is SGHNT and CDR2 is YYREEE (reference sequence). The V segment lost 4 bases and the J segment 2 bases; nucleotides outside the gene matches: 2. CDR3 sequence (DNA): TGTGCCAGCAGCAAGGGACAGCAAGAGACCCAGTACTTC. The encoded protein is CASSKGQQETQYF.

V usage is TRBV29-1 and J usage is TRBJ2-2; 7 bases are a match to TRBD2. Germline trimming cut 7 bases from V and 6 bases from J; bases unmatched to any gene: 14. The germline V gene has CDR1 SQVTM and CDR2 ANQGSEA. This CDR3 has 15 amino acids. CDR3 region: CSAQLRTSGAGELFF. The CDR3 region has the DNA TGCAGCGCCCAACTTCGGACTAGTGGAGCCGGGGAGCTGTTTTTT.

The rearrangement joins TRBV11-2 to TRBJ1-2; 9 bases map to TRBD1. Unmatched junction bases numbered 14, after V lost 5 bases and J lost 7 bases. Germline V CDR1 and CDR2: SGHAT, FQNNGV. The CDR3 extends over 16 amino acids. The CDR3 region is CASSPHPGQGRGGYTF. As DNA, the CDR3 is TGTGCCAGCAGCCCCCACCCGGGACAGGGAAGAGGTGGCTACACCTTC.

The rearrangement links TRBV18 to TRBJ2-5, with 14 nucleotides matching TRBD2. V was pared by 3 bases and J by 6 bases, with 3 bases of the junction left unmatched. The germline gives CDR1 KGHSH, CDR2 LQKENI. This CDR3 comprises 15 residues. CDR3 in amino acids: CASSPGTSGSQTQYF. CDR3 sequence (DNA): TGTGCCAGCTCACCCGGGACTAGCGGGAGTCAGACCCAGTACTTC.

The chain recombines TRBV9 with TRBJ2-1; TRBD2 might be the D (7 bases). The germline V gene has CDR1 SGDLS and CDR2 YYNGEE. The CDR3 covers 15 residues. Trimming stripped 0 bases from V and 5 bases from J, with 12 bases between. The CDR3 nucleotides read TGTGCCAGCAGCGTAGGGCGGGGGCTCGACAATGAGCAGTTCTTC. Its protein is CASSVGRGLDNEQFF.